A selection of T cell receptor beta chains follows, all from one sample in a study of persistence of HIV-infected CD4 T cells. Generated by immunoSEQ multiplex PCR, the TCRdb table keeps only in-frame clones and is missing some. The sample has around 48,000 clones, around 75% seen once. These TCRs' antigens remain unknown. This sample comprised CD4+ T cells sorted from PBMCs after approximately 19-hour stimulation, obtained from a patient who received antiretroviral therapy. The receptor source for this set is an adult man with HIV who was CMV-seropositive. Each CDR3 is given with its conserved first and last residue. A D gene is named only where the DNA matches it firmly. Not every row has a clone size; where given, it reads once, few, many or a size class.

clone size | J gene | V gene | D gene | CDR3 DNA | CDR3 protein
NA | TRBJ2-6 | TRBV25-1 | NA | TGTGCCAGCAGTGAATCAGGGATAGCTGGGGCCAACGTCCTGACTTTC | CASSESGIAGANVLTF
NA | TRBJ1-2 | TRBV6-1 | NA | TGTGCCAGCGGCAAAAACTATGGCTACACCTTC | CASGKNYGYTF
NA | TRBJ2-3 | TRBV6-5 | TRBD2 | TGTGCCACCCGGGCGGGGGTAAGCACAGATACGCAGTATTTT | CATRAGVSTDTQYF
NA | TRBJ1-1 | TRBV7-9 | TRBD1 | TGTGCCAGCAGCGGACAGGGTAACACTGAAGCTTTCTTT | CASSGQGNTEAFF
NA | TRBJ2-7 | TRBV6-5 | NA | TGTGCCAGCAGTCCAGTGGGGAGCTCCTACGAGCAGTACTTC | CASSPVGSSYEQYF
NA | TRBJ1-4 | TRBV7-6 | TRBD1 | TGTGCCAGCAGCCGACAACCGGGACAGGCTAATGAAAAACTGTTTTTT | CASSRQPGQANEKLFF
NA | TRBJ1-2 | TRBV2 | NA | TGTGCCAGCAGCGTAAACAGTATCTACGGCTACACCTTC | CASSVNSIYGYTF
NA | TRBJ1-2 | TRBV9 | TRBD1 | TGTGCCAGCAGCCCCCGTGGACAGGAAAGGAGCTATGGCTACACCTTC | CASSPRGQERSYGYTF
NA | TRBJ2-2 | TRBV4-3 | TRBD1 | TGCGCCAGCAGCCACTTCGCGGGGACAGGGGACACCGGGGAGCTGTTTTTT | CASSHFAGTGDTGELFF
NA | TRBJ1-2 | TRBV5-8 | NA | TGTGCCAGCAGCTCCCGGGACCGCGGCTATGGCTACACCTTC | CASSSRDRGYGYTF
NA | TRBJ2-1 | TRBV15 | NA | TGTGCCACCAGCAGAGATCGGGCGAACGGGTACAATGAGCAGTTCTTC | CATSRDRANGYNEQFF
NA | TRBJ1-4 | TRBV6-5 | NA | TGTGCCGGGCGCCAGGGACTTAATGAAAAACTGTTTTTT | CAGRQGLNEKLFF
once | TRBJ2-5 | TRBV7-9 | TRBD2 | TGTGCCAGCAGCTTAGGGGGGGGTCAAGAGACCCAGTACTTC | CASSLGGGQETQYF
NA | TRBJ2-2 | TRBV6-1 | TRBD2 | TGTGCCAGCAGTGAAGCGCTAGCGGGGGCCCTGAACACCGGGGAGCTGTTTTTT | CASSEALAGALNTGELFF
NA | TRBJ2-1 | TRBV3-1/TRBV3-2 | NA | TGTGCCAGCAGCCAAGATGGTGGTGGGGGAGTCGCCTACAATGAGCAGTTCTTC | CASSQDGGGGVAYNEQFF
NA | TRBJ1-5 | TRBV3-1/TRBV3-2 | NA | TGTGCCAGCAGCCAATTCGAGAGCAATCAGCCCCAGCATTTT | CASSQFESNQPQHF
NA | TRBJ1-1 | TRBV27 | TRBD1 | TGTGCCACTCGGGACAGGGGGTCCACTGAAGCTTTCTTT | CATRDRGSTEAFF
NA | TRBJ1-4 | TRBV6-5 | NA | TGTGCCAGCAGTCCGACCCGAAGAGGTTATGAAAAACTGTTTTTT | CASSPTRRGYEKLFF
NA | TRBJ1-3 | TRBV19 | NA | TGTGCCAGTAGTATCGGGGCCGGGGCCGGAAACACCATATATTTT | CASSIGAGAGNTIYF
NA | TRBJ1-4 | TRBV5-4 | TRBD1 | TGTGCCAGCAGCTTGTTGGCAGGGGGAAATGAAAAACTGTTTTTT | CASSLLAGGNEKLFF
NA | TRBJ2-3 | TRBV5-5 | NA | TGTGCCAGCAGCTTGAGAGGGAGCGTCGGCACAGATACGCAGTATTTT | CASSLRGSVGTDTQYF
once | TRBJ1-3 | TRBV27 | NA | TGTGCCAGCAAAGGTTTAGGGGTAGGAAACACCATATATTTT | CASKGLGVGNTIYF
NA | TRBJ2-2 | TRBV30 | NA | TGTGCCTACCCTGGGCAGGCGGGGACCGGGGAGCTGTTTTTT | CAYPGQAGTGELFF
NA | TRBJ1-5 | TRBV4-3 | NA | TGCGCCAGCAGCCAAGACACAGGTGGACAGCCCCAGCATTTT | CASSQDTGGQPQHF
NA | TRBJ1-1 | TRBV18 | NA | TGTGCCAGCTCACCGGGACAAGACACTGAAGCTTTCTTT | CASSPGQDTEAFF
once | TRBJ2-4 | TRBV15 | NA | TGTGCCACCAGCAGAGATAACAGGGGGGGACTACTAGCCAAAAACATTCAGTACTTC | CATSRDNRGGLLAKNIQYF
few | TRBJ1-6 | TRBV7-3 | NA | TGTGCCAGCAGCCCTGACGGGGGCGTATCACCCCTCCACTTT | CASSPDGGVSPLHF
once | TRBJ1-1 | TRBV9 | NA | TGTGCCAGCAGCGTAGCGAACACTGAAGCTTTCTTT | CASSVANTEAFF
NA | TRBJ1-1 | TRBV29-1 | TRBD1 | TGCAGCGTCATACAGGGGGCTCGAGCTTTCTTT | CSVIQGARAFF
NA | TRBJ2-5 | TRBV7-9 | NA | TGTGCCAGCAGCTTTGGGGAGACCCAGTACTTC | CASSFGETQYF
NA | TRBJ2-7 | TRBV4-1 | TRBD1 | TGCGCCAGCAGCCACGGGACAGGGGAGGGCTACGAGCAGTACTTC | CASSHGTGEGYEQYF
few | TRBJ2-5 | TRBV20-1 | NA | TGCAGTGCTAGTATTCGGAAGGGGGAAGAGACCCAGTACTTC | CSASIRKGEETQYF
few | TRBJ2-7 | TRBV5-1 | TRBD2 | TGCGCCAGCAGCTTGGAGGGGACTAGCGGTTCCGACGAGCAGTACTTC | CASSLEGTSGSDEQYF
NA | TRBJ2-5 | TRBV6-6 | TRBD2 | TGTGCCAGCAGTTACTCGCAAAGCGGGAGATACGAGACCCAGTACTTC | CASSYSQSGRYETQYF
NA | TRBJ2-3 | TRBV19 | NA | TGTGCCAGTAGCTACGACACAGATACGCAGTATTTT | CASSYDTDTQYF